Below are 27 T cell receptor beta chains sequenced from a single sample in a study of cytomegalovirus exposure and HLA in healthy donors. Only in-frame clones appear in the TCRdb table, and some are missing; sequencing was by immunoSEQ multiplex PCR. This table holds about 65,000 clones, 92% found once. Sequenced: PBMCs. All receptors come from a woman aged 18-29 years in good health and CMV-seronegative.

The genes are TRBV10-2 and TRBJ1-1; D not certain. This CDR3 contains 15 residues. Per the germline V gene, CDR1 is WSHSY and CDR2 is SAAADI. Deletions cut 0 bases from V and 8 bases from J, with 16 bases between. The chain's CDR3 is CASSESIRKDSEAFF. DNA for the CDR3: TGCGCCAGCAGTGAGTCGATTCGGAAGGACTCAGAAGCTTTCTTT.

This rearrangement joins TRBV10-2 to TRBJ2-3; 7 bases are shared with TRBD2. Losses at the gene ends were 3 bases for V and 3 bases for J; bases not matched to a gene: 9. The V gene's germline CDR1 is WSHSY and CDR2 SAAADI. The CDR3 is 16 amino acids. As DNA, the CDR3 is TGCGCCAGCAGTGATCCATTGGGGGGGACGACAGATACGCAGTATTTT. Amino acid sequence: CASSDPLGGTTDTQYF.

This clone has only one observation. The CDR3 nucleotides are TGCGCCAGCAGCCCCGAGAGCATGACGCAGTATTTT. Residues: CASSPESMTQYF. The chain recombines TRBV5-1 with TRBJ2-3; D unresolved. The CDR3 loop spans 12 amino acids. Per germline, CDR1 SGHRS and CDR2 YFSETQ. Trimming took 4 bases from V and 9 from J, leaving 12 bases between them.

The chain combines TRBV7-8 with TRBJ2-6, with D unclear. Per the germline V gene, CDR1 is SGHVS and CDR2 is FQNEAQ. The V and J ends lost 5 bases and 0 bases respectively, with 14 bases between them. CDR3 size: 17 residues. The CDR3 sequence is CASSGSQTTSGANVLTF. For the CDR3, the DNA is TGTGCCAGCAGCGGATCCCAGACAACCTCTGGGGCCAACGTCCTGACTTTC.

J is TRBJ1-1 and V is TRBV13; no reliable D call. Per germline, CDR1 PRHDT and CDR2 FYEKMQ (reference sequence). The V end was cut by 5 bases, the J end by 0 bases, with 7 bases between. The length of the CDR3 is 13 residues. As DNA, the CDR3 is TGTGCCAGCAGCCCCGGTGTGAACACTGAAGCTTTCTTT. Its protein is CASSPGVNTEAFF.

The table lists this clone with a count of one. This sequence joins TRBV27 and TRBJ2-7; 10 nucleotides match TRBD2. V dropped 7 bases and J dropped 2; count of bases not matched to a gene: 5. Per germline, CDR1 MNHEY and CDR2 SMNVEV (reference sequence). The CDR3 is made up of 14 amino acids. Here the CDR3 reads CASKPAGGPYEQYF. The DNA for the CDR3 is TGTGCCAGCAAACCAGCGGGGGGGCCCTACGAGCAGTACTTC.

This rearrangement joins TRBV6-1 to TRBJ2-7; possible D gene TRBD1, 5 bases. The CDR3 loop spans 12 amino acids. CDR1 and CDR2 from the germline V gene are MNHNS and SASEGT. V was trimmed by 7 bases and J by 4 bases, leaving 11 bases between them. The CDR3 DNA is TGTGCCAGCATGAGGAACAGGTACGAGCAGTACTTC. It is translated as CASMRNRYEQYF.

The chain carries TRBV7-6 and TRBJ2-3, with D perhaps matching TRBD1 (5 bases). Between the trimmed V and J ends, which lost 2 bases and 6 bases, there was a span of 9 bases. Germline V lookup: CDR1 SGHVS, CDR2 FNYEAQ. The CDR3 has 13 residues. The CDR3 region is CASSLLRADTQYF. CDR3 bases: TGTGCCAGCAGCTTACTCAGGGCGGATACGCAGTATTTT.

The chain links TRBV9 to TRBJ1-3; 8 bases line up with TRBD1. This CDR3 is 16 amino acids long. Per the germline V gene, CDR1 is SGDLS and CDR2 is YYNGEE. Trimming cost V 3 bases and J 0 bases; bases outside gene matches: 5. The CDR3 region is CASSAGQVSSGNTIYF. In nucleotides, the CDR3 is TGTGCCAGCAGCGCGGGACAGGTTAGCTCTGGAAACACCATATATTTT.

Only one count was recorded for this clone. J is TRBJ2-1 and V is TRBV6-5; weak D call: TRBD2 (6 bases). CDR3 size: 13 residues. The ends were cut back, 4 bases at V and 6 bases at J, with 10 bases in the middle. Germline CDR1 MNHEY, CDR2 SVGAGI. CDR3 nucleotide sequence: TGTGCCAGCAGTTCCCAGACTAGCAATGAGCAGTTCTTC. Translation: CASSSQTSNEQFF.

V and J are TRBV28 and TRBJ1-1; tentatively, D is TRBD1 (6 bases). The V gene's germline CDR1 is MDHEN and CDR2 SYDVKM. CDR3 length: 14 residues. The V end was cut by 2 bases, the J end by 2 bases, with 9 bases between. The CDR3 bases are TGTGCCAGCAGTTTAGCAGGGGTTAACACTGAAGCTTTCTTT. It translates to CASSLAGVNTEAFF.

V usage is TRBV9 and J usage is TRBJ2-5; 9 bases match TRBD2. Germline V gives CDR1 SGDLS, CDR2 YYNGEE. With 0 bases clipped from V and 5 bases from J, the junction kept 5 bases outside the gene matches. CDR3 length equals 15 residues. The CDR3 reads CASSVGGGGAETQYF. The CDR3 region has the DNA TGTGCCAGCAGCGTAGGTGGCGGGGGGGCGGAGACCCAGTACTTC.

J is TRBJ1-2 and V is TRBV11-2; 9 nucleotides line up with TRBD1. This CDR3 contains 19 residues. V dropped 8 bases and J dropped 0; count of bases not matched to a gene: 19. From germline, CDR1 is SGHAT and CDR2 FQNNGV. Here the CDR3 DNA reads TGTGCCAGCGGCCGGGACAGGGTGCCAGGTTTTCCCTCTAACTATGGCTACACCTTC. It codes for CASGRDRVPGFPSNYGYTF. Looking up the rest from reference TRBV11-2 and TRBJ1-2 gives the full variable domain: EAGVAQSPRYKIIEKRQSVAFWCNPISGHATLYWYQQILGQGPKLLIQFQNNGVVDDSQLPKDRFSAERLKGVDSTLKIQPAKLEDSAVYLCASGRDRVPGFPSNYGYTFGSGTRLTVV.

This clone occurred once. V gene TRBV2 combines with J gene TRBJ2-1; the D gene is possibly TRBD1 (5 bases). The V end was cut by 4 bases, the J end by 10 bases, with 14 bases between. The CDR3 runs 13 residues. CDR1 is SNHLY, CDR2 FYNNEI, per germline. The CDR3 sequence is CASSVEDRTEQFF. For the CDR3, the DNA is TGTGCCAGCAGTGTCGAGGATCGGACAGAGCAGTTCTTC.

This clone was picked up one time. The V gene is TRBV4-1, the J gene TRBJ1-1; 7 bases are shared with TRBD1. The junction had 2 bases not matched to a gene; V was cut back by 1 base and J by 0 bases. Germline assignment: CDR1 MGHRA and CDR2 YSYEKL. CDR3 length equals 15 residues. CDR3 sequence: CASSQVDRVNTEAFF. The DNA for the CDR3 is TGCGCCAGCAGCCAAGTCGACAGGGTGAACACTGAAGCTTTCTTT.

The chain links TRBV6-5 to TRBJ2-5, with 9 bases identical to TRBD2. There are 15 residues in the CDR3. The trim removed 5 bases at V and 1 base at J, leaving 5 bases unmatched. The germline V gene encodes CDR1 MNHEY and CDR2 SVGAGI. DNA of the CDR3: TGTGCCAGCAGTCCCACTAGCGGGCCCCAAGAGACCCAGTACTTC. It is translated as CASSPTSGPQETQYF.

The genes are TRBV15 and TRBJ2-3, with D tentatively TRBD1 (6 bases). Per the germline V gene, CDR1 is LNHNV and CDR2 is YYDKDF (reference sequence). V was pared by 5 bases and J by 5 bases, with 11 bases between. This CDR3 contains 13 residues. The CDR3 DNA is TGTGCCACCAGCGAACAGGGTTTAGATACGCAGTATTTT. This translates into CATSEQGLDTQYF.

This chain connects TRBV2 to TRBJ1-5; maybe TRBD1 (6 bases). CDR3 length: 13 residues. Trimming removed 8 bases from V and 2 bases from J, with 10 bases in between. The V gene's germline CDR1 is SNHLY and CDR2 FYNNEI. CDR3 sequence (DNA): TGTGCCAGCCGGGGACAAGGCAATCAGCCCCAGCATTTT. Encoded protein: CASRGQGNQPQHF.

This chain joins TRBV10-2 and TRBJ1-4, with D possibly matching TRBD1 (6 bases). The length of the CDR3 is 14 residues. Trimming removed 9 bases from V and 7 bases from J, with 18 bases in between. CDR1 WSHSY and CDR2 SAAADI come from the germline V gene. CDR3 region: CASRDTLLGEKLFF. In nucleotides, the CDR3 is TGCGCCAGTCGGGACACCCTACTCGGTGAAAAACTGTTTTTT.

The gene calls are TRBV11-2 and TRBJ2-1, with TRBD1 identical over 8 bases. Germline V lookup: CDR1 SGHAT, CDR2 FQNNGV. This CDR3 has 19 amino acids. V lost 4 bases to trimming and J lost 3 bases; unmatched junction nucleotides: 17. The CDR3: CASSYPQHGQGTYYNEQFF. CDR3 in DNA: TGTGCCAGCAGCTACCCGCAACATGGACAGGGTACCTACTACAATGAGCAGTTCTTC.

The V and J genes are TRBV27 and TRBJ2-7; the match to TRBD2 covers 8 bases. Germline CDR1 is MNHEY and CDR2 is SMNVEV (reference sequence). This CDR3 is 13 amino acids long. After removal of 5 bases from V and 2 bases from J, the junction contained 2 bases not matched to a gene. The CDR3 coding sequence is TGTGCCAGCAGTCCGGGAGGGGCCTACGAGCAGTACTTC. Translated: CASSPGGAYEQYF.

CDR3 sequence (DNA): TGTGCCAGCAGCTTGGGTCAGGGAACTGGAAACACCATATATTTT. Its protein is CASSLGQGTGNTIYF. The chain recombines TRBV11-2 with TRBJ1-3, with D tentatively TRBD1 (5 bases). The germline CDR1 and CDR2 sequences are SGHAT and FQNNGV. The length of the CDR3 is 15 residues. V dropped 3 bases and J dropped 2 bases, with 11 bases sitting between them.

The genes are TRBV14 and TRBJ1-2; no clear D gene. The V end lost 1 base, the J end lost 6 bases, and 12 bases lay between the germline ends. The CDR3 spans 14 residues. Looked up from germline, CDR1 is SGHDN and CDR2 is FVKESK. The CDR3 DNA sequence: TGTGCCAGCAGCCAAGTCGGACTGGGCGATGGCTACACCTTC. Amino acid sequence: CASSQVGLGDGYTF.

This clone occurred a few times. The chain combines TRBV2 with TRBJ1-5; no firm D call. The CDR3 has 14 residues. Trimming pared 3 bases from V and 0 bases from J, leaving 6 bases between. Germline CDR1 SNHLY, CDR2 FYNNEI. The CDR3 is CASSDSHSNQPQHF. CDR3 nucleotides: TGTGCCAGCAGTGATTCCCATAGCAATCAGCCCCAGCATTTT. Using reference TRBV2 and TRBJ1-5 for the parts outside the CDR3, the full variable domain is EPEVTQTPSHQVTQMGQEVILRCVPISNHLYFYWYRQILGQKVEFLVSFYNNEISEKSEIFDDQFSVERPDGSNFTLKIRSTKLEDSAMYFCASSDSHSNQPQHFGDGTRLSIL.

V and J are TRBV7-3 and TRBJ2-5, with D perhaps matching TRBD1 (6 bases). CDR3 size: 14 residues. Trimming shortened V by 2 bases and J by 1 base, and 8 bases separated the two germline ends. Germline CDR1 SGHTA, CDR2 FQGTGA. The CDR3 nucleotides read TGTGCCAGCAGCTTATTAGGGGGCCAAGAGACCCAGTACTTC. Amino acids: CASSLLGGQETQYF.

This chain uses TRBV15 with TRBJ2-1; TRBD2 is a possible D gene (5 bases). V was clipped by 8 bases and J by 3 bases, with 14 bases between them. This CDR3 is built from 14 residues. Germline CDR1 is LNHNV and CDR2 is YYDKDF (reference sequence). The CDR3 DNA sequence: TGTGCCACCGGGAGTCGGCGGGTCTACAATGAGCAGTTCTTC. Its translation: CATGSRRVYNEQFF.

This chain connects TRBV25-1 to TRBJ1-1, with D tentatively TRBD1 (5 bases). This CDR3 is 17 amino acids long. With 2 bases removed from V and 1 base from J, the gap between germline ends came to 17 bases. Germline CDR1 and CDR2: MGHDK and SYGVNS. The CDR3 nucleotides read TGTGCCAGCAGTGAACAGGGCTTCGGGCCAAAGAACACTGAAGCTTTCTTT. Its translation is CASSEQGFGPKNTEAFF.